This T cell receptor (beta chain) was documented in a study of blood T cells in healthy people across ages. V lost 11 bases to trimming and J lost 3 bases; unmatched junction nucleotides: 9. Germline V gene sequence: CDR1 MNHNS, CDR2 SASEGT. This CDR3 spans 14 amino acids. Study conclusions and caveats: Strong correlation linked observed beta diversity and percent naive T cells. Age advanced and TCR beta diversity per million T cells fell, roughly linearly.

The authors ran a second PCR of roughly 6 to 12 cycles using a sample-barcoded 5' primer and a J-beta primer mix. Individual samples furnished no less than 3 million CDR3-containing paired-end reads apiece. TCRdb used MiXCR to reprocess the 5' RACE reads, holding one entry per CDR3 protein. The sample holds approximately 670,000 distinct CDR3 sequences, 40% to 50% seen once. In terms of origin and age, donors were healthy Caucasian individuals from Russia aged roughly 6 to 100. Notes on this clonotype: The target antigen is unknown.

The sequenced sample was blood. The rearrangement joins TRBV6-1 to TRBJ2-4, with 8 bases lining up with TRBD1. The clonotype originates from an older man in good health. The CDR3 protein is CASQGAGGKNIQYF. DNA for the CDR3: TGTGCCTCCCAGGGGGCTGGGGGCAAAAACATTCAGTACTTC.